The 18 T cell receptor beta chains in this list originate from one sample, sequenced in a study of T cell changes during pregnancy in multiple sclerosis (dated by TCRdb to the late 2010s). The library came from the immunoSEQ multiplex PCR assay. This is the immuneACCESS table as TCRdb keeps it, with only in-frame sequences that have V and J called. A part of the clones is gone; compared with another copy, unresolved V genes explain less than half, and the rest is unexplained. This sample gives about 57,000 clones in total; around 92% of them show up just once. Less than 0.8% of the sample comes from the top ten. This material consisted of CD4+ T cells from peripheral blood mononuclear cells, taken in the third trimester of pregnancy. The source is a female donor with multiple sclerosis, enrolled in a pregnancy study.

The chain uses TRBV19 and TRBJ2-7; D is ambiguous. This CDR3 is built from 10 residues. The germline gives CDR1 LNHDA, CDR2 SQIVND (reference sequence). Trimming took off 1 base at V and 7 bases at J, with 2 bases between the two ends. This chain's CDR3 is CASSIAEQYF. The CDR3 region has the DNA TGTGCCAGTAGTATAGCGGAGCAGTACTTC.

This chain uses TRBV19 with TRBJ1-5; D may be TRBD1 (6 bases). Germline lookup yields CDR1 LNHDA and CDR2 SQIVND (reference sequence). Between the trimmed V and J ends, which lost 3 bases and 3 bases, there was a span of 9 bases. The CDR3 sequence is 14 residues long. Here the CDR3 DNA reads TGTGCCAGTAGTATCAGGACAGACAATCAGCCCCAGCATTTT. Its translation: CASSIRTDNQPQHF. Using reference TRBV19 and TRBJ1-5 for the parts outside the CDR3, the full variable domain is DGGITQSPKYLFRKEGQNVTLSCEQNLNHDAMYWYRQDPGQGLRLIYYSQIVNDFQKGDIAEGYSVSREKKESFPLTVTSAQKNPTAFYLCASSIRTDNQPQHFGDGTRLSIL.

The chain carries TRBV11-2 and TRBJ2-3, with TRBD2 as a possible D gene (5 bases). The CDR3 loop spans 16 amino acids. Between the trimmed V and J ends, which lost 0 bases and 1 base, there was a span of 11 bases. Looked up from germline, CDR1 is SGHAT and CDR2 is FQNNGV. The CDR3 DNA sequence: TGTGCCAGCAGCTTAGATCTAGGACTTGGCACAGATACGCAGTATTTT. Its protein is CASSLDLGLGTDTQYF.

This clone was observed once. The chain joins TRBV6-4 to TRBJ1-2, with TRBD1 identical over 9 bases. V was pared by 5 bases and J by 8 bases, with 15 bases of the junction left unmatched. The germline gives CDR1 MRHNA, CDR2 SNTAGT. The CDR3 spans 16 residues. The CDR3 protein is CASSLDHGTGYDGYTF. The CDR3 region has the DNA TGTGCCAGCAGTCTAGATCACGGGACAGGGTATGACGGCTACACCTTC.

The chain has TRBV10-3 and TRBJ2-7; the D gene is possibly TRBD1 (6 bases). The CDR3 loop spans 13 amino acids. Germline CDR1 ENHRY, CDR2 SYGVKD. Trimming left V 3 bases short and J 4 bases short, with 10 bases between. The CDR3: CAISEARGYEQYF. The CDR3 nucleotides read TGTGCCATCAGTGAAGCGAGGGGGTACGAGCAGTACTTC.

This chain joins TRBV5-6 and TRBJ1-2; D may be TRBD1 (5 bases). Germline values: CDR1 SGHDT, CDR2 YYEEEE. This CDR3 is 14 amino acids long. Trimming took 5 bases from V and 4 from J, leaving 15 bases between them. The CDR3 nucleotides read TGTGCCAGCAGTCATACAGGATCGGGCTATGGCTACACCTTC. It encodes CASSHTGSGYGYTF.

V gene TRBV5-1 combines with J gene TRBJ1-4, with TRBD1 matching over 11 bases. The CDR3 spans 17 residues. Trimming at V came to 0 bases and at J to 8 bases, leaving 9 bases not matched to a gene. The germline CDR1 and CDR2 sequences are SGHRS and YFSETQ. The CDR3: CASSLGTGGARGEKLFF. The CDR3 nucleotides are TGCGCCAGCAGCTTGGGGACAGGGGGCGCGAGAGGAGAAAAACTGTTTTTT.

V gene TRBV7-2 combines with J gene TRBJ2-7, with TRBD2 identical over 8 bases. There are 15 residues in the CDR3. Germline CDR1 is SGHTA and CDR2 is FQGNSA. The ends lost 4 bases at V and 3 bases at J; junction bases unmatched: 8. The CDR3 is CASSSRGGGYYEQYF. Written as DNA, the CDR3 is TGTGCCAGCAGCTCCAGGGGCGGGGGGTACTACGAGCAGTACTTC.

The chain recombines TRBV4-2 with TRBJ1-6; weak D call: TRBD1 (6 bases). Deletions cut 0 bases from V and 5 bases from J, with 14 bases between. The CDR3 has 17 residues. Germline CDR1 and CDR2: LGHNA and YNFKEQ. The CDR3: CASSQDLRGANNSPLHF. CDR3 nucleotide sequence: TGTGCCAGCAGCCAAGATTTACGGGGGGCAAATAATTCACCCCTCCACTTT.

CDR3: CASSLLGRGNYEQYF. Here the CDR3 DNA reads TGTGCCAGCAGCTTACTTGGCAGGGGAAACTACGAGCAGTACTTC. The V call is TRBV11-2, the J call TRBJ2-7; a possible D gene is TRBD1 (6 bases). With 2 bases removed from V and 3 bases from J, the gap between germline ends came to 14 bases. This CDR3 comprises 15 residues. Germline CDR1 and CDR2: SGHAT and FQNNGV.

Concerning this clone: At one end the junction does not follow the germline gene, possibly because of a read error. The J gene is TRBJ1-2, the V gene TRBV29-1; 8 positions agree with TRBD1. From germline, CDR1 is SQVTM and CDR2 ANQGSEA. The CDR3 spans 13 residues. CDR3 sequence reads: CSVSDRDGRGYIF. The CDR3 DNA is TGCAGCGTTTCGGACAGGGACGGACGTGGCTACATCTTC.

DNA of the CDR3: TGTGCCAGCAGCTTACGGCCAGGGGGGCTCGGGACGAACACTGAAGCTTTCTTT. Translation: CASSLRPGGLGTNTEAFF. The chain recombines TRBV7-6 with TRBJ1-1, with TRBD1 matching 7 bases. V gave up 2 bases and J gave up 1 base; unmatched junction bases: 13. Germline CDR1 is SGHVS and CDR2 is FNYEAQ. This CDR3 contains 18 residues.

CDR3 bases: TGTGCCAGCAGTTACACCGGTGGAGGGGATGGCTACACCTTC. The encoded protein is CASSYTGGGDGYTF. The chain links TRBV6-5 to TRBJ1-2; tentatively, D is TRBD1 (5 bases). Germline V gene data show CDR1 as MNHEY and CDR2 as SVGAGI. The CDR3 is 14 residues long. V dropped 2 bases and J dropped 6 bases, with 13 bases sitting between them.

The rearrangement links TRBV7-3 to TRBJ1-6, with D tentatively TRBD1 (6 bases). Deletions cut 8 bases from V and 3 bases from J, with 14 bases between. The CDR3 totals 15 residues. CDR1 and CDR2 from the germline V gene are SGHTA and FQGTGA. This chain's CDR3 is CASGSGQLYNSPLHF. In DNA, the CDR3 is TGTGCCAGCGGCTCGGGACAACTCTATAATTCACCCCTCCACTTT.

V gene TRBV2 combines with J gene TRBJ2-7; 8 bases line up with TRBD1. V shed 7 bases, J shed 5 bases, and the junction held 10 bases outside the gene matches. Germline V CDR1 and CDR2: SNHLY, FYNNEI. There are 14 residues in the CDR3. The chain's CDR3 is CASTLQGGPNEQYF. DNA for the CDR3: TGTGCCAGCACGTTACAGGGGGGTCCCAACGAGCAGTACTTC. Drawing the rest from reference TRBV2 and TRBJ2-7, the complete variable domain is EPEVTQTPSHQVTQMGQEVILRCVPISNHLYFYWYRQILGQKVEFLVSFYNNEISEKSEIFDDQFSVERPDGSNFTLKIRSTKLEDSAMYFCASTLQGGPNEQYFGPGTRLTVT.

The gene calls are TRBV10-3 and TRBJ2-7, with TRBD1 matching 7 bases. The CDR3 sequence is 17 residues long. J lost 2 bases, V lost 0 bases, and 10 bases had no gene match. Germline CDR1 is ENHRY and CDR2 is SYGVKD. CDR3 coding DNA: TGTGCCATCAGTGAGTCGATGGCGGGCAGGGGGACCTACGAGCAGTACTTC. Its translation: CAISESMAGRGTYEQYF.

The gene calls are TRBV27 and TRBJ1-1, with a possible D match to TRBD1 (6 bases). The CDR3 is made up of 13 amino acids. With 5 bases removed from V and 1 base from J, the gap between germline ends came to 8 bases. Germline values: CDR1 MNHEY, CDR2 SMNVEV (reference sequence). This CDR3 reads CASSLQGNTEAFF. The CDR3 DNA is TGTGCCAGCAGTCTACAGGGGAACACTGAAGCTTTCTTT.

This sequence joins TRBV18 and TRBJ1-1; D uncertain. The germline V gene has CDR1 KGHSH and CDR2 LQKENI. The CDR3 has 14 amino acids. Trimming left V 5 bases short and J 5 bases short, with 15 bases between. The CDR3 loop reads CASSKATQATEAFF. In DNA form, the CDR3 reads TGTGCCAGCTCAAAAGCAACCCAGGCTACTGAAGCTTTCTTT.